The next 7 T cell receptor beta chains were all read from a single sample in a study of T cell responses to AZD1222 COVID-19 vaccine. TCRdb keeps only in-frame clones here, not all; method: immunoSEQ multiplex PCR. The sample holds some 110,000 clones, almost 90% seen once. Material: peripheral blood, obtained on day 0 of AZD1222 vaccination. The receptors originated from an adult in good health.

This rearrangement joins TRBV2 to TRBJ1-4; D may be TRBD1 (6 bases). CDR3 length: 16 amino acids. In germline, CDR1 is SNHLY, CDR2 FYNNEI. The V gene lost 7 bases and the J gene lost 1 base, with 16 bases spanning the gap. For the CDR3, the DNA is TGTGCCAGCAAGGGGGGTTTAAGGGTAACTAATGAAAAACTGTTTTTT. Residues: CASKGGLRVTNEKLFF.

This chain uses TRBV9 with TRBJ2-1; D may be TRBD2 (5 bases). The CDR3 runs to 15 residues. Trimming shortened V by 2 bases and J by 4 bases, and 13 bases separated the two germline ends. Germline V gives CDR1 SGDLS, CDR2 YYNGEE. CDR3 DNA: TGTGCCAGCAGCGTCCAAGGACTTTCGTACAATGAGCAGTTCTTC. Translating it yields CASSVQGLSYNEQFF.

The chain uses TRBV18 and TRBJ1-4; tentatively, D is TRBD1 (6 bases). Trimming removed 1 base at V and 1 base at J, with 16 bases between. This CDR3 region has 18 residues. In germline, CDR1 is KGHSH, CDR2 LQKENI. The CDR3 here is CASSPRVRGTRTNEKLFF. Here the CDR3 DNA reads TGTGCCAGCTCACCACGAGTAAGGGGGACCAGAACTAATGAAAAACTGTTTTTT.

Comment on this clone: A read error may account for a junction end that differs from germline. The V gene is TRBV19, the J gene TRBJ2-7; 10 nucleotides match TRBD1. The germline V gene encodes CDR1 LNHDA and CDR2 SQIVND (reference sequence). The CDR3 is 14 amino acids. CDR3 nucleotide sequence: TGTGCCAGTAGCACCGTGGGGGGACAGGGGCCCGTGGATTTC. It encodes CASSTVGGQGPVDF.

The J gene is TRBJ1-2, the V gene TRBV28, with a weak D call TRBD1 (6 bases). This CDR3 spans 14 amino acids. The V end lost 5 bases, the J end lost 4 bases, and 14 bases lay between the germline ends. Germline-derived CDR1 and CDR2 are MDHEN and SYDVKM. Written as DNA, the CDR3 is TGTGCCAGCAGTCCCCCGGGGGGGCCCTATGGCTACACCTTC. Its translation is CASSPPGGPYGYTF.

The chain links TRBV7-2 to TRBJ1-1; TRBD1 agrees at 12 bases. Unmatched junction bases numbered 8, after V lost 5 bases and J lost 7 bases. There are 15 residues in the CDR3. Germline loops: CDR1 SGHTA, CDR2 FQGNSA. CDR3 region: CASSRGQGASNEAFF. CDR3 bases: TGTGCCAGCAGCAGGGGACAGGGGGCCTCTAATGAAGCTTTCTTT.

This clone was counted a single time. V and J are TRBV19 and TRBJ1-4; 7 nucleotides match TRBD1. The CDR3 covers 15 residues. After removal of 5 bases from V and 4 bases from J, the junction contained 7 bases not matched to a gene. Germline values: CDR1 LNHDA, CDR2 SQIVND (reference sequence). DNA for the CDR3: TGTGCCAGTAGTCCCGGAGGGGGCTTTAATGAAAAACTGTTTTTT. Residues: CASSPGGGFNEKLFF.